This is a list of T cell receptor beta chains from one sample in a study of control samples from healthy donors and cancer patients. Using immunoSEQ multiplex PCR, the repertoire was profiled, and TCRdb retains in-frame clones only, with some absent. The data show about 89,000 clones, with roughly 84% seen just once and 2.1% held by the top ten. The sequenced sample consisted of blood. The receptors stem from a woman aged 40 to 55 in good health. Both conserved end residues are part of each CDR3. D genes are given only for firm matches. Part of the rows lack a size; the others show once, few, many or a class for expanded clones.

j_call clone_size v_call d_call cdr3_nt cdr3_aa
TRBJ2-3 NA TRBV18 NA TGTGCCAGCTCACTCCAGGATACGCAGTATTTT CASSLQDTQYF
TRBJ2-7 NA TRBV7-2 TRBD2 TGTGCCAGCAGCTTAAACCACGGGGGGGCGAGAGAGCAGTACTTC CASSLNHGGAREQYF
TRBJ2-5 once TRBV4-3 TRBD2 TGCGCCAGCAGCCAAGATCCGGGGGGGGATAGGCAGGAGACCCAGTACTTC CASSQDPGGDRQETQYF
TRBJ2-7 NA TRBV5-1 TRBD2 TGCGCCAGCAGCTTGGATCTAGCGGATTCCTACGAGCAGTACTTC CASSLDLADSYEQYF
TRBJ2-7 NA TRBV5-1 NA TGCGCCAGCAGCTTGGCCGACGAGCAGTACTTC CASSLADEQYF
TRBJ2-7 NA TRBV6-4 TRBD1 TGTGCCAGCAGTGACTCAGGTCATCGGGGACAGCTTTACGAGCAGTACTTC CASSDSGHRGQLYEQYF
TRBJ2-1 NA TRBV7-9 NA TGTGCCAGCAGCTTCGCCAGGGTTGATGAGCAGTTCTTC CASSFARVDEQFF
TRBJ2-1 NA TRBV12-5 NA TGTGCTAGTAGGCTAGACTACAATGAGCAGTTCTTC CASRLDYNEQFF
TRBJ1-4 NA TRBV5-6 NA TGTGCCAGCAGCTACAACGATGCAACTAATGAAAAACTGTTTTTT CASSYNDATNEKLFF
TRBJ1-1 NA TRBV5-1 TRBD1 TGCGCCAGCCGCTATAGGGGGCTGGACACTGAAGCTTTCTTT CASRYRGLDTEAFF
TRBJ1-2 NA TRBV12-3/TRBV12-4 NA TGTGCCAGCAGTTTGGGAGGGGGCTATGGCTACACCTTC CASSLGGGYGYTF
TRBJ1-2 NA TRBV5-1 NA TGCGCCAGCAGCTTGGGGACCCAAGAGCGGGGCTACACCTTC CASSLGTQERGYTF
TRBJ2-7 NA TRBV28 NA TGTGCCAGCAGTTCGCCGGACAGTACCTACGAGCAGTACTTC CASSSPDSTYEQYF
TRBJ1-1 NA TRBV7-8 NA TGTGCCAGCAGCTTAGAGGCAGTAGGCGGTATGAACACTGAAGCTTTCTTT CASSLEAVGGMNTEAFF
TRBJ2-7 once TRBV7-8 NA TGTGCCAGCAGCACAGACGTACAGGGTAGCTCCTACGAGCAGTACTTC CASSTDVQGSSYEQYF
TRBJ1-5 few TRBV30 NA TGTGCCTGGAGTTCCGGGACACCAAAAAAGCAGCCCCAGCATTTT CAWSSGTPKKQPQHF
TRBJ1-1 NA TRBV5-6 TRBD1 TGTGCCAGCAGCCAGGGGGCGGTTCTAGACACTACTCGGGGGGCTTTCTTT CASSQGAVLDTTRGAFF
TRBJ1-2 NA TRBV10-3 TRBD1 TGTGCCATCAGTGAGTCGATGGGGACAGGGACGGGCTACACCTTC CAISESMGTGTGYTF
TRBJ2-7 NA TRBV7-9 TRBD1 TGTGCCAGCAGCTTTGGGACAGTATCCTACGAGCAGTACTTC CASSFGTVSYEQYF
TRBJ1-2 NA TRBV25-1 NA TGTGCCAGCAGTGCTGCCGGGACAAACTATGGCTACACCTTC CASSAAGTNYGYTF
TRBJ2-3 once TRBV7-9 TRBD2 TGTGCCAGCAGCTTAGGTCAACTAGCGGGGGCGGATACGCAGTATTTT CASSLGQLAGADTQYF
TRBJ1-6 once TRBV6-5 TRBD1 TGTGCCAGCAGCTTGGGACAGTCTAATTCACCCCTCCACTTT CASSLGQSNSPLHF
TRBJ2-1 once TRBV6-2/TRBV6-3 TRBD2 TGTGCCAGCAGTTCTCCTTCGGGACTAGCGGGGGGGCTTGGACCACATGAGCAGTTCTTC CASSSPSGLAGGLGPHEQFF
TRBJ2-3 NA TRBV6-1 NA TGTGCCAGCAGTGAACGGCAGGGCCCAGATACGCAGTATTTT CASSERQGPDTQYF
TRBJ2-1 NA TRBV7-9 TRBD2 TGTGCCAGCAGCCAGAGCACTAGCGAGAACAATGAGCAGTTCTTC CASSQSTSENNEQFF
TRBJ2-3 NA TRBV2 NA TGTGCCAGCAGTGTGGCGCGCAGCACAGATACGCAGTATTTT CASSVARSTDTQYF
TRBJ1-1 NA TRBV5-1 NA TGCGCCAGCAGCTCCACACCGGACACTGAAGCTTTCTTT CASSSTPDTEAFF
TRBJ2-3 NA TRBV4-1 TRBD2 TGCGCCAGCAGCCTCAAAATTAGACTAGCGGGGGACACAGATACGCAGTATTTT CASSLKIRLAGDTDTQYF
TRBJ2-2 NA TRBV5-1 TRBD1 TGCGCCAGCAGCCCGACCGTGGGACAGGGGATTTCCAACACCGGGGAGCTGTTTTTT CASSPTVGQGISNTGELFF
TRBJ1-1 NA TRBV3-1/TRBV3-2 NA TGTGCCAGCAGCCAACCGGCAGAAGGACCGAACACCGAAGCTTTCTTT CASSQPAEGPNTEAFF
TRBJ2-3 NA TRBV20-1 NA TGCAGTGCTAGTAGCAGGGAGGAGGGGGCCTCAGATACGCAGTATTTT CSASSREEGASDTQYF
TRBJ2-7 NA TRBV6-6 NA TGTGCCAGCAGTTCCGTGGCGGGGAACTACGAGCAGTACTTC CASSSVAGNYEQYF
TRBJ2-2 NA TRBV19 NA TGTGCCAGTAGTATTCTGGGACAACGTACCGGGGAGCTGTTTTTT CASSILGQRTGELFF
TRBJ1-3 once TRBV3-1/TRBV3-2 NA TGTGCCAGCAGCCCCCGACTCTCGGTAATAGACACCATATATTTT CASSPRLSVIDTIYF
TRBJ1-6 few TRBV6-6 TRBD1 TGTGCCAGCAGTCCTGACAGGGAGAGCTCCTATAATTCACCCCTCCACTTT CASSPDRESSYNSPLHF
TRBJ2-1 NA TRBV5-6 NA TGTGCCAGCAGCTCAGTGGGACTCCCTAACAATGAGCAGTTCTTC CASSSVGLPNNEQFF
TRBJ2-7 NA TRBV10-2 TRBD1 TGCGCCAGCGCCGGGACAGGGATCAGTAGAACCTACGAGCAGTACTTC CASAGTGISRTYEQYF
TRBJ2-1 NA TRBV27 NA TGTGCCAGCAGCCTACAGGGAAGGAACAATGAGCAGTTCTTC CASSLQGRNNEQFF
TRBJ1-4 NA TRBV25-1 TRBD1 TGTGCCAGCAGTGAATGGACAGGAGGGTCGGAGGGGGAAAAACTGTTTTTT CASSEWTGGSEGEKLFF
TRBJ1-6 NA TRBV6-6 NA TGTGCCAGCAGTTACCTAACTTCGGGACACGTACTTTTT CASSYLTSGHVLF
TRBJ1-1 few TRBV5-4 TRBD1 TGTGCCAGCAGGCGGGGACAGGGGGCGCGTAGCACTGAAGCTTTCTTT CASRRGQGARSTEAFF
TRBJ2-1 NA TRBV7-8 TRBD2 TGTGCCAGCAGCTTAGCTAGGTCTAGCGGGGCTACTGAGCAGTTCTTC CASSLARSSGATEQFF
TRBJ2-1 NA TRBV11-3 NA TGTGCCAGCAGCCAGGGGACTCCCGGTGGCTCCTACAATGAGCAGTTCTTC CASSQGTPGGSYNEQFF
TRBJ1-6 NA TRBV7-3 NA TGTGCCAGCAGCTTGTCAGACTCCTATAATTCACCCCTCCACTTT CASSLSDSYNSPLHF
TRBJ1-5 NA TRBV15 NA TGTGCCACCAGCAGCTACCTTAGGAGGGATAGCAATCAGCCCCAGCATTTT CATSSYLRRDSNQPQHF
TRBJ2-2 once TRBV7-8 TRBD2 TGTGCCAGCAGCTTAGTAGGTAGCGGGGCGAACACCGGGGAGCTGTTTTTT CASSLVGSGANTGELFF
TRBJ1-4 once TRBV30 NA TGTGCCTGGAGTGAGGGGGTCGCCGCGGCAGGGGTATCCGCTTGGACTAATGAAAAACTGTTTTTT CAWSEGVAAAGVSAWTNEKLFF
TRBJ2-5 once TRBV2 NA TGTGCCAGCAGTTTGTACCAAGAGACCCAGTACTTC CASSLYQETQYF
TRBJ1-2 NA TRBV12-3/TRBV12-4 NA TGTGCCAGCAGTTTAATGGTGGACTATGGCTACACCTTC CASSLMVDYGYTF